This T cell receptor beta chain was documented in a study of blood T cell repertoires in COVID-19. As for the study in general: Samples representing acute and convalescent COVID-19 were sourced from the United States, Italy and Spain. T cells, B-cell-depleted T cells, or PBMCs provided the cDNA or gDNA that served as material.

The authors' processing: Estimated nucleated cell counts came from reference gene primer amplification. Assay: immunoSEQ multiplex PCR; the TCRdb copy retains only in-frame clones and omits some. V, J and clone size reflect that table, while D and trimming were determined from the DNA. Of 120,000 or so clones listed, less than 90% are singletons. Note on this clone: Other nucleotide sequences in the sample specify the same CDR3.

CDR1 KGHDR and CDR2 SFDVKD come from the germline V gene. CDR3 size: 15 residues. J lost 3 bases, V lost 3 bases, and 5 bases had no gene match. The chain uses TRBV24-1 and TRBJ2-3, with 7 positions matching TRBD1. This sequence was found in a man between 65 and 85 years old with acute or convalescent COVID-19. The sequencing sample was made of peripheral blood. The CDR3: CATSDPRQGTDTQYF. In nucleotides, the CDR3 is TGTGCCACCAGTGATCCTCGACAGGGTACAGATACGCAGTATTTT.